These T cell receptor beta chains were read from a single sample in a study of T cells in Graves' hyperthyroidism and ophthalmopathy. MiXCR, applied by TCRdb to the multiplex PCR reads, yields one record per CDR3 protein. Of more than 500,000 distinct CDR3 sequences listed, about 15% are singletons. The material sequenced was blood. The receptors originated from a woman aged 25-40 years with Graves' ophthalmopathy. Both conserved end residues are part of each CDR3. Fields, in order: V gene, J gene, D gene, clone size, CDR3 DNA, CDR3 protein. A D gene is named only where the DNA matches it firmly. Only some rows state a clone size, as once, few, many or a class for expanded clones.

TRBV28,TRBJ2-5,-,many,TGTGCCAGCAGTTCCTCGCAGACAGTGTTGCAAGAGACCCAGTACTTC,CASSSSQTVLQETQYF
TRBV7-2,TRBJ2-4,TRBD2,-,TGTGCCAGCAGCTTAGAGCCAGGGCGGGGGAAAAACATTCAGTACTTC,CASSLEPGRGKNIQYF
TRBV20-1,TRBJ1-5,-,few,TGCAGTGCTAGATATAGGGCAGGGGAGCCTAATCAGCCCCAGCATTTT,CSARYRAGEPNQPQHF
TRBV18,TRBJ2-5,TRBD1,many,TGTGCCAGCTCAACTGGGACAGGCTTCCAAGAGACCCAGTACTTC,CASSTGTGFQETQYF
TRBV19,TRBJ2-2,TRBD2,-,TGTGCCAGTAGATGGGGAGGGCTGAACACCGGGGAGCTGTTTTTT,CASRWGGLNTGELFF
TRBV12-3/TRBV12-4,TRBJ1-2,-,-,TGTGCCAGCAGTTTAGCGGTTGTCAGACACTATGGCTACACCTTC,CASSLAVVRHYGYTF
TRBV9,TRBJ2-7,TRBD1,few,TGTGCCAGCAGCGTCGGGACAGCAACCTACGAGCAGTACTTC,CASSVGTATYEQYF
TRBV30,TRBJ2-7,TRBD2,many,TGTGCCTGGAGGGAGGGACTAGCGCTCACCTACTACGAGCAGTACTTC,CAWREGLALTYYEQYF
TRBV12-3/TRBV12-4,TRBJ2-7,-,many,TGTGCCAGCAGTTTCCTGACGGGCTCTGTCGAGCAGTACTTC,CASSFLTGSVEQYF
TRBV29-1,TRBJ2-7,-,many,TGCAGCGTTTGGACAGTCGAGCAGTACTTC,CSVWTVEQYF
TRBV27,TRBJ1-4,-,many,TGTGCCAGCAGTTTAGAGGGGGGGCAGGGGGAAAAACTGTTTTTT,CASSLEGGQGEKLFF
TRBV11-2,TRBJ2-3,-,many,TGTGCCAGCAGCTTCCGGCTCAGGCTGTATAGCACAGATACGCAGTATTTT,CASSFRLRLYSTDTQYF
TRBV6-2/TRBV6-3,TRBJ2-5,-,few,TGTGCCAGCAGTTGGGGCGGGGCGGGAAAAGAGACCCAGTACTTC,CASSWGGAGKETQYF
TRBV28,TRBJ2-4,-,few,TGTGCCTACTTCGACACACGGCAAAACATTCAGTACTTC,CAYFDTRQNIQYF
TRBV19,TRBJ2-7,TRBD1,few,TGTGCCAGTAGTTGGGACAGCGTCTCCTACGAGCAGTACTTC,CASSWDSVSYEQYF
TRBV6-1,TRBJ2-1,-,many,TGTGCCAGCAGTTCCCGGGGACCAGGAGCGGATGAGCAGTTCTTC,CASSSRGPGADEQFF
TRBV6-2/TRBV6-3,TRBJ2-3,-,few,TGTGCCAGCGGCTACTTGGATACGCAGTATTTT,CASGYLDTQYF
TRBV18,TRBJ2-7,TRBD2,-,TGTGCCAGCTCACCAGGGACTAGCGGGAATTCCTACGAGCAGTACTTC,CASSPGTSGNSYEQYF
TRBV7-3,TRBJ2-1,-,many,TGTGCCAGCAGCTCCAGGGTAGCGGGACAGGGTGAGCAGTTCTTC,CASSSRVAGQGEQFF
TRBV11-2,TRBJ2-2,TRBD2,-,TGTGCCAGCAGGGGTTTTCGGCGGGAGGGTGTAGACACCGGGGAGCTGTTTTTT,CASRGFRREGVDTGELFF
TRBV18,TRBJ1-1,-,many,TGTGCCAGCTCACCATTTACGGGGAACACTGAAGCTTTCTTT,CASSPFTGNTEAFF
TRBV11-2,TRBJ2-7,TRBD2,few,TGTGCCAGCAGCCCAAGTTCGGGAGGGGGGTACGAGCAGTACTTC,CASSPSSGGGYEQYF
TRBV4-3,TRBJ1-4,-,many,TGCGCCAGCAGCCAAGATATTTCTTGGGGAGGTGAAAAACTGTTTTTT,CASSQDISWGGEKLFF
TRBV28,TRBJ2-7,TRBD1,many,TGTGCCAGCAGTTCAACGTTGGACAGGGCCTACGAGCAGTACTTC,CASSSTLDRAYEQYF
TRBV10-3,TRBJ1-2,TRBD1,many,TGTGCCATCAGGGGGGACAGGGGCGACGTCTATGGCTACACCTTC,CAIRGDRGDVYGYTF
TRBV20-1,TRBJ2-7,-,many,TGCAGTGCTAAAGACTTTTCCGTCCCCTACGAGCAGTACTTC,CSAKDFSVPYEQYF
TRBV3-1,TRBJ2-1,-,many,TGTGCCAGCAGCCAGGAACACTACAATGAGCAGTTCTTC,CASSQEHYNEQFF
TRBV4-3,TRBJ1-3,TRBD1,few,TGCGCCAGCAGCCCTGCGTGGACAGGGGCGAACGGAAACACCATATATTTT,CASSPAWTGANGNTIYF
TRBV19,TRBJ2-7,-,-,TGTGCCAGTAGTTACCGGGAGCAGACCTACGAGCAGTACTTC,CASSYREQTYEQYF
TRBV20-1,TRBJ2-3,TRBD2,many,TGCAGTGCAAGGAGGGCGGGAGAAGGAGATACGCAGTATTTT,CSARRAGEGDTQYF
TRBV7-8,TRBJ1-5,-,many,TGTGCCAGCAGCTCAGGACATTCTAGCAATCAGCCCCAGCATTTT,CASSSGHSSNQPQHF
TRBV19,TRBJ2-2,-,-,TGTGCCAGTAGACAGGGTAGGGACACCGAGGAGCTGTTTTTT,CASRQGRDTEELFF
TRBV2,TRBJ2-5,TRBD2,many,TGTGCCAGCAGCGGGGGTCGCGGGGGTGAGACCCAGTACTTC,CASSGGRGGETQYF
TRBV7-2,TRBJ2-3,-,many,TGTGCCAGCAGCTCGAAACAGGGTCACACAGATACGCAGTATTTT,CASSSKQGHTDTQYF
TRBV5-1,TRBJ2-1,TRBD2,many,TGCGCCAGCAGCTTCGGGTCAGCGGGAGTTTCCAATGAGCAGTTCTTC,CASSFGSAGVSNEQFF
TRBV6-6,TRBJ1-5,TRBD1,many,TGTGCCAGCAGTTACTCGACGGACAGGGGGCTGTTATATTTGCCCCAGCATTTT,CASSYSTDRGLLYLPQHF